The T cell receptor beta chain under discussion was sequenced for a study of shared clonotypes between healthy human individuals. Donors were healthy HIV-negative adults without recent acute infections or vaccinations. V dropped 0 bases and J dropped 0 bases, with 2 bases sitting between them. This CDR3 comprises 13 residues. Germline V gene lookup returns CDR1 LGHNA and CDR2 YSLEER. Tens of thousands of T cell genomes (approximately 0.2 ug DNA) went into each sorted-subset replicate. Produced via immunoSEQ multiplex PCR; TCRdb's table is partial and in-frame only. The data show roughly 2,500,000 clones, under 95% seen once.

The clonotype originates from a young man in good health. Some clones in this sample may be carry-over from other donors' samples. V and J are TRBV4-3 and TRBJ2-5; D gene unclear. The sample consisted of naive CD4+ T cells from PBMCs. The subset was: CD45RA+ positively selected. The CDR3 bases are TGCGCCAGCAGCCAAGAGGACCAAGAGACCCAGTACTTC. Amino acids: CASSQEDQETQYF.